This is a list of T cell receptor beta chains from one sample in a study of naive and memory T cell subsets. TCRdb passed the 5' RACE reads through MiXCR, listing each CDR3 protein once. The sample holds roughly 56,000 distinct CDR3 sequences, 5.5% to 8.5% seen once. These receptors were obtained from a male donor in good health. The CDR3 runs from the conserved cysteine through the conserved F or W. A D gene is named only where the DNA matches it firmly. Size tells how often a clone was seen (once, few, many) or the class of an expanded clone, and some rows leave it out.

clone size,D gene,J gene,V gene,CDR3 protein,CDR3 DNA
.,TRBD2,TRBJ2-1,TRBV10-2,CASSEQPTSGRAFEQFF,TGCGCCAGCAGTGAACAGCCGACTAGCGGGAGGGCCTTTGAGCAGTTCTTC
few,.,TRBJ1-1,TRBV19,CASFPSTHTEAFF,TGTGCCAGCTTTCCCTCGACCCACACTGAAGCTTTCTTT
many,.,TRBJ2-7,TRBV29-1,CSALQDSSYEQYF,TGCAGCGCCCTGCAGGACAGCTCCTACGAGCAGTACTTC
once,TRBD2,TRBJ2-1,TRBV7-2,CASSSLAGSPIDEQFF,TGTGCCAGCAGCTCCCTAGCGGGGTCCCCCATCGATGAGCAGTTCTTC
many,.,TRBJ2-4,TRBV5-1,CASSSNWENIQYF,TGCGCCAGCAGCTCAAACTGGGAAAACATTCAGTACTTC
.,.,TRBJ2-5,TRBV30,CAWSVLRGLETQYF,TGTGCCTGGAGTGTACTAAGGGGCCTAGAGACCCAGTACTTC
many,.,TRBJ2-7,TRBV29-1,CSVVSSYEQYF,TGCAGCGTGGTAAGCTCCTACGAGCAGTACTTC
.,TRBD2,TRBJ2-1,TRBV5-1,CASKLTGTSENEQFF,TGCGCCAGCAAACTAACCGGGACTAGCGAGAATGAGCAGTTCTTC
many,TRBD2,TRBJ2-1,TRBV20-1,CSASPLAGIYNEQFF,TGCAGTGCTTCCCCACTAGCGGGGATTTACAATGAGCAGTTCTTC
few,.,TRBJ2-7,TRBV12-3/TRBV12-4,CASSLNPYEQYF,TGTGCCAGCAGTCTCAACCCGTACGAGCAGTACTTC
many,.,TRBJ1-1,TRBV29-1,CSVPGLGNTEAFF,TGCAGCGTTCCAGGGTTGGGGAACACTGAAGCTTTCTTT
.,TRBD1,TRBJ2-7,TRBV18,CASSRGQIEQYF,TGTGCCAGCTCACGGGGACAGATCGAGCAGTACTTC
many,TRBD1,TRBJ2-1,TRBV4-1,CASSQERDSSYNEQFF,TGCGCCAGCAGCCAAGAGAGGGACAGCTCCTACAATGAGCAGTTCTTC
few,.,TRBJ2-3,TRBV10-3,CAISERGSDTQYF,TGTGCCATCAGCGAGAGGGGTAGCGATACGCAGTATTTT
few,.,TRBJ2-4,TRBV6-6,CASSYSPGDNIQYF,TGTGCCAGCAGTTACTCGCCCGGGGATAACATTCAGTACTTC
many,TRBD1,TRBJ1-1,TRBV7-2,CASSRRTGNYGEAFF,TGTGCCAGCAGCCGGCGGACAGGGAATTATGGGGAAGCTTTCTTT
many,.,TRBJ1-1,TRBV20-1,CSANPGVNTEAFF,TGCAGTGCTAACCCGGGGGTTAACACTGAAGCTTTCTTT
few,TRBD1,TRBJ2-5,TRBV7-9,CASSQRQGQETQYF,TGTGCCAGCAGCCAGAGACAGGGCCAAGAGACCCAGTACTTC
few,.,TRBJ1-6,TRBV15,CATSKDILGGTLHF,TGTGCCACCAGCAAGGACATCCTCGGGGGAACCCTCCACTTT
many,.,TRBJ2-7,TRBV5-1,CASSLDKYEQYF,TGCGCCAGCAGCTTGGACAAATACGAGCAGTACTTC
.,TRBD1,TRBJ1-2,TRBV6-6,CASSSRPRTGDGYTF,TGTGCCAGCAGTTCCAGGCCCCGGACAGGGGACGGCTACACCTTC
.,.,TRBJ2-2,TRBV5-1,CASSLARPDRVLNTGELFF,TGCGCCAGCAGCTTGGCCCGACCCGACAGAGTTCTGAACACCGGGGAGCTGTTTTTT
.,.,TRBJ1-2,TRBV12-3/TRBV12-4,CASSLGGAGSQGYTF,TGTGCCAGCAGTTTAGGGGGCGCGGGATCTCAGGGCTACACCTTC
.,.,TRBJ1-1,TRBV6-6,CASSYPPGGENTEAFF,TGTGCTAGCAGTTACCCCCCCGGGGGGGAGAACACTGAAGCTTTCTTT
.,.,TRBJ1-4,TRBV6-1,CASSGRGSNEKLFF,TGTGCCAGCAGTGGACGGGGGAGTAATGAAAAACTGTTTTTT
many,.,TRBJ2-5,TRBV7-8,CASSPPTEGQWYF,TGTGCCAGCAGCCCGCCCACGGAGGGGCAATGGTACTTC
many,TRBD2,TRBJ2-1,TRBV20-1,CSAPTGAGGHYNEQFF,TGCAGTGCCCCGACTGGAGCGGGAGGACACTACAATGAGCAGTTCTTC
medium-sized,.,TRBJ2-7,TRBV29-1,CSVRPSLDSPIFSYEQYF,TGCAGCGTTAGACCATCCCTCGACAGTCCCATCTTCTCCTACGAGCAGTACTTC
few,.,TRBJ1-5,TRBV2,CASRANGVNQPQHF,TGTGCCAGCAGAGCAAATGGGGTCAACCAGCCCCAGCATTTT
.,.,TRBJ1-2,TRBV3-1,CASSPGSNYGYTF,TGTGCCAGCAGCCCCGGGAGCAACTATGGCTACACCTTC
few,.,TRBJ1-2,TRBV3-1,CASSRQGTVYGYTF,TGTGCCAGCAGCCGACAAGGGACTGTCTATGGCTACACCTTC
many,.,TRBJ2-1,TRBV5-1,CASSLGVPVSYNEQFF,TGCGCCAGCAGCTTGGGGGTCCCCGTGTCATACAATGAGCAGTTCTTC
many,TRBD1,TRBJ2-7,TRBV4-2,CASSPGGRTGLYEQYF,TGTGCCAGCAGCCCCGGAGGCAGGACAGGCCTCTACGAGCAGTACTTC
few,.,TRBJ2-3,TRBV6-6,CASSIQSTDTQYF,TGTGCCAGCAGTATACAGAGCACAGATACGCAGTATTTT
.,.,TRBJ2-3,TRBV5-4,CASSTGSAGDTQYF,TGTGCCAGCAGCACAGGGAGCGCGGGAGATACGCAGTATTTT
few,TRBD1,TRBJ2-1,TRBV11-1,CASSPEGTAYNEQFF,TGTGCCAGCAGCCCCGAAGGGACAGCATACAATGAGCAGTTCTTC
.,TRBD2,TRBJ2-1,TRBV30,CAWSVWTSGTRSYNEQFF,TGTGCCTGGAGTGTTTGGACTAGCGGGACTAGGTCCTACAATGAGCAGTTCTTC
few,TRBD2,TRBJ2-5,TRBV12-3/TRBV12-4,CASSSITPGAGGAETQYF,TGTGCCAGCAGTTCCATTACCCCCGGGGCGGGGGGAGCGGAGACCCAGTACTTC
many,.,TRBJ2-1,TRBV20-1,CSGVNGQNPYNEQFF,TGCAGTGGGGTAAATGGACAGAATCCCTACAATGAGCAGTTCTTC
.,TRBD1,TRBJ1-1,TRBV5-5,CASSGPGQLNTEAFF,TGTGCCAGCAGCGGACCGGGACAGCTGAACACTGAAGCTTTCTTT
many,.,TRBJ2-7,TRBV5-5,CASSFQGAYEQYF,TGTGCCAGCAGCTTCCAGGGTGCCTACGAGCAGTACTTC
few,TRBD1,TRBJ2-3,TRBV3-1,CASSRWTGETDTQYF,TGTGCCAGCAGCCGATGGACAGGGGAAACAGATACGCAGTATTTT
.,TRBD1,TRBJ2-5,TRBV19,CASSVYTGGIEETQYF,TGTGCCAGTAGTGTTTACACAGGGGGCATCGAGGAGACCCAGTACTTC
.,.,TRBJ1-2,TRBV19,CASSEGALDPWGYTF,TGTGCCAGTAGTGAAGGGGCGTTAGACCCTTGGGGCTACACCTTC
.,TRBD1,TRBJ2-2,TRBV5-1,CASSRGQANTGELFF,TGCGCCAGCTCCCGGGGACAGGCGAACACCGGGGAGCTGTTTTTT
many,.,TRBJ1-6,TRBV6-5,CASNLDKTYNSPLHF,TGTGCCAGCAATTTAGACAAGACCTATAATTCACCCCTCCACTTT
few,.,TRBJ1-6,TRBV6-5,CASSNDRGSPLHF,TGTGCCAGCAGTAACGACCGGGGTTCACCCCTCCACTTT
few,.,TRBJ2-7,TRBV6-5,CASKGNGYEQYF,TGTGCCAGCAAAGGGAATGGGTACGAGCAGTACTTC